This T cell receptor (beta chain) was found in a study of CXCR3-negative and CXCR3-positive naive CD8 T cells. Findings and limits, study-wide: Against CXCR3-negative naive cells, CXCR3-positive naive cells showed more hydrophobic TRB CDR3s.

CDR3 length equals 16 residues. CDR1 and CDR2 from the germline V gene are LGHNA and YNFKEQ. The study made its TRB cDNA libraries by 5' RACE, adding UMI labels. Following a re-call of the 5' RACE reads, TCRdb has one entry per CDR3 protein and lacks DNA. Its listing shows tens of thousands of distinct CDR3 sequences. As concerns this clonotype: Its target is unknown.

What was sequenced was naive CXCR3+ CD8+ T cells from blood. Subset reported: CD45RO-CCR7+CD27+CD95- naive CD8+ T cells expressing CXCR3 (TNR3+). This TCR derives from a human donor in good health. Some clones in this sample may be carry-over from other donors' samples. The genes are TRBV4-2 and TRBJ2-7; TCRdb outputs TRBD2, but without DNA this stays unchecked. CDR3 sequence: CASSQDPAGGSYEQYF.